The T cell receptor beta chain under discussion was sequenced for a study of T cell responses to AZD1222 COVID-19 vaccine. Notes on the study in general: In a largely white British group with more females than males, clonal diversity was possibly underestimated. All repertoire sampling was performed exclusively after the peak T cell response. Recipients of two AZD1222 doses showed rising Spike-specific TCR breadth and depth.

A word on this clone: The antigen is not known.

Produced via immunoSEQ multiplex PCR; TCRdb's table is partial and in-frame only. The sample includes approximately 180,000 clones, around 92% seen only once; the top ten take 10%. The CDR3 covers 12 residues. CDR1 and CDR2 (germline): SQVTM, ANQGSEA. Trimming took 7 bases from V and 2 from J, leaving 11 bases between them. The sample consisted of peripheral blood, taken on day 0 of AZD1222 vaccination. The V and J genes are TRBV29-1 and TRBJ1-1; perhaps TRBD1 as D (5 bases). This TCR came from an adult in good health. The CDR3, as DNA: TGCAGCGCAGGGCGGGAAAACACTGAAGCTTTCTTT. This translates into CSAGRENTEAFF.